These 23 T cell receptor beta chains were sequenced from one sample in a study of blood T cell repertoires in COVID-19. Here immunoSEQ multiplex PCR was the method, and the copy in TCRdb shows in-frame clones only, minus some. The sample contains 200,000 to 300,000 clones, over 70% of which appear only once. Sample: peripheral blood. Receptor source: a human donor in a cohort sampled during active COVID-19.

In this sample, this clone turned up once. V and J are TRBV7-8 and TRBJ1-3; D not certain. CDR1 is SGHVS, CDR2 FQNEAQ, per germline. Trimming shortened V by 5 bases and J by 0 bases, and 14 bases separated the two germline ends. CDR3 size: 16 residues. The CDR3 sequence is CASSTPSSSSGNTIYF. As DNA, the CDR3 is TGTGCCAGCAGCACACCAAGCTCTAGCTCTGGAAACACCATATATTTT.

This chain uses TRBV27 with TRBJ2-1; 8 bases fit TRBD2. This CDR3 has 17 amino acids. With 3 bases clipped from V and 6 bases from J, the junction kept 13 bases outside the gene matches. Germline V lookup: CDR1 MNHEY, CDR2 SMNVEV (reference sequence). The CDR3 region has the DNA TGTGCCAGCAGTTTCCCCTTGGGCGGGGGGACTACCAATGAGCAGTTCTTC. Translating gives CASSFPLGGGTTNEQFF.

Notes on this clone: Other DNA sequences in the sample encode the same CDR3. The chain carries TRBV2 and TRBJ2-5, with 10 bases that match TRBD1. The CDR3 has 14 residues. The germline V gene encodes CDR1 SNHLY and CDR2 FYNNEI. Losses at the gene ends were 5 bases for V and 5 bases for J; bases not matched to a gene: 5. Here the CDR3 reads CASSPGQGLETQYF. The CDR3 nucleotides are TGTGCCAGCAGTCCGGGACAGGGGCTTGAGACCCAGTACTTC.

V is TRBV6-4 and J is TRBJ2-7; D might be TRBD1 (6 bases). The CDR3 is 15 residues long. CDR1 is MRHNA and CDR2 is SNTAGT in the germline V gene. Deletions cut 5 bases from V and 2 bases from J, with 16 bases between. The CDR3 reads CASSPHWGPTYEQYF. In nucleotides, the CDR3 is TGTGCCAGCAGTCCCCATTGGGGGCCCACCTACGAGCAGTACTTC.

V usage is TRBV9 and J usage is TRBJ2-3; 8 bases fit TRBD2. In germline, CDR1 is SGDLS, CDR2 YYNGEE. J lost 3 bases, V lost 6 bases, and 3 bases had no gene match. The CDR3 runs to 13 residues. DNA for the CDR3: TGTGCCAGCACCAGCGGGAGTACAGATACGCAGTATTTT. Translated: CASTSGSTDTQYF.

V and J are TRBV2 and TRBJ2-7; 9 positions agree with TRBD1. V gave up 7 bases and J gave up 3 bases; unmatched junction bases: 10. The CDR3 is 15 amino acids. Germline V gene lookup returns CDR1 SNHLY and CDR2 FYNNEI. The CDR3 reads CASKRGQGFNYEQYF. CDR3 bases: TGTGCCAGCAAGAGGGGACAGGGATTTAACTACGAGCAGTACTTC. The complete variable domain, with remaining parts taken from reference TRBV2 and TRBJ2-7, reads EPEVTQTPSHQVTQMGQEVILRCVPISNHLYFYWYRQILGQKVEFLVSFYNNEISEKSEIFDDQFSVERPDGSNFTLKIRSTKLEDSAMYFCASKRGQGFNYEQYFGPGTRLTVT.

The genes are TRBV4-3 and TRBJ2-1; TRBD2 matches at 8 bases. Looked up from germline, CDR1 is LGHNA and CDR2 is YSLEER. The V gene end was trimmed by 0 bases and the J gene end by 2 bases; junction bases not matched to a gene: 3. The CDR3 covers 16 residues. The DNA of the CDR3 is TGCGCCAGCAGCCAAGATAGCGGGGTGACCTACAATGAGCAGTTCTTC. As protein: CASSQDSGVTYNEQFF.

The chain is built from TRBV2 and TRBJ2-5; D possibly corresponds to TRBD2 (5 bases). V was pared by 6 bases and J by 4 bases, with 9 bases between. The CDR3 totals 12 residues. Per germline, CDR1 SNHLY and CDR2 FYNNEI. CDR3 sequence reads: CASSERRETQYF. The CDR3, as DNA: TGTGCCAGCAGCGAGCGGAGAGAGACCCAGTACTTC.

The CDR3: CASSAWGSGTSTDTQYF. The CDR3 region has the DNA TGTGCCAGCAGCGCCTGGGGTAGCGGGACTAGCACAGATACGCAGTATTTT. This chain connects TRBV2 to TRBJ2-3; 8 nucleotides align to TRBD2. Germline V gene lookup returns CDR1 SNHLY and CDR2 FYNNEI. The V segment lost 6 bases and the J segment 0 bases; nucleotides outside the gene matches: 11. The CDR3 totals 17 residues.

The genes are TRBV5-1 and TRBJ1-1; the D is unclear. With 0 bases removed from V and 0 bases from J, the gap between germline ends came to 9 bases. The CDR3 runs 15 residues. CDR1 is SGHRS, CDR2 YFSETQ, per germline. The CDR3 nucleotides are TGCGCCAGCAGCTTGGCCCGGGGTGTGAACACTGAAGCTTTCTTT. The encoded protein is CASSLARGVNTEAFF.

The J gene is TRBJ1-2, the V gene TRBV5-4; weak D call: TRBD1 (5 bases). Germline V gene data show CDR1 as SGHNT and CDR2 as YYREEE (reference sequence). V dropped 1 base and J dropped 8 bases, with 21 bases sitting between them. This CDR3 has 16 amino acids. The CDR3 loop is CASSLWGRREGRGYTF. CDR3 coding DNA: TGTGCCAGCAGCTTGTGGGGCCGACGCGAAGGACGAGGCTACACCTTC.

The rearrangement links TRBV5-1 to TRBJ2-2; TRBD2 agrees at 10 bases. V lost 7 bases, J lost 7 bases, and 13 bases stayed unmatched. CDR3 length: 16 residues. From germline, CDR1 is SGHRS and CDR2 YFSETQ. CDR3 protein: CASARFRLAGDGELFF. As DNA, the CDR3 is TGCGCCAGCGCCAGGTTCCGACTAGCGGGCGACGGGGAGCTGTTTTTT.

This chain links TRBV6-2 or TRBV6-3 with TRBJ1-1; perhaps TRBD1 as D (6 bases). Germline CDR1 is MNHEY and CDR2 is SVGEGT. V gave up 0 bases and J gave up 8 bases, with 13 bases separating them. The CDR3 consists of 14 residues. The CDR3 reads CASSYSTGFGEAFF. The CDR3 DNA is TGTGCCAGCAGTTACTCTACAGGGTTTGGCGAAGCTTTCTTT.

This clone was found a few times. The V and J genes are TRBV15 and TRBJ2-5; maybe TRBD1 (6 bases). The CDR3 spans 17 residues. Germline CDR1 reads LNHNV; CDR2 reads YYDKDF (reference sequence). V dropped 0 bases and J dropped 2 bases, with 16 bases sitting between them. CDR3 region: CATSRDETGRGQETQYF. The DNA of the CDR3 is TGTGCCACCAGCAGAGATGAGACAGGTAGAGGGCAAGAGACCCAGTACTTC. Drawing the rest from reference TRBV15 and TRBJ2-5, the complete variable domain is DAMVIQNPRYQVTQFGKPVTLSCSQTLNHNVMYWYQQKSSQAPKLLFHYYDKDFNNEADTPDNFQSRRPNTSFCFLDIRSPGLGDTAMYLCATSRDETGRGQETQYFGPGTRLLVL.

The chain couples TRBV10-3 to TRBJ2-1; 9 bases align to TRBD2. The CDR3 runs 15 residues. J gave up 5 bases and V 3 bases, and 5 bases lay outside the gene matches. Germline V CDR1 and CDR2: ENHRY, SYGVKD. The CDR3 sequence: CAISERAGGDNEQFF. In DNA, the CDR3 is TGTGCCATCAGTGAAAGAGCGGGGGGCGACAATGAGCAGTTCTTC.

The rearrangement uses TRBV11-2 and TRBJ1-5; D gene ambiguous. The CDR3 contains 15 residues. CDR1 SGHAT and CDR2 FQNNGV come from the germline V gene. Trimming took off 1 base at V and 0 bases at J, with 7 bases between the two ends. As DNA, the CDR3 is TGTGCCAGCAGCTTAGGGGCGAATAGCAATCAGCCCCAGCATTTT. This sequence encodes CASSLGANSNQPQHF.

V usage is TRBV18 and J usage is TRBJ1-6; perhaps TRBD1 as D (6 bases). The germline V gene encodes CDR1 KGHSH and CDR2 LQKENI. Trimming left V 1 base short and J 7 bases short, with 29 bases between. The CDR3 extends over 21 amino acids. Written as DNA, the CDR3 is TGTGCCAGCTCACCACGGAGACAACTACAGGGAGTAGTTTATAGCAATTCACCCCTCCACTTT. Its translation is CASSPRRQLQGVVYSNSPLHF.

The chain has TRBV25-1 and TRBJ2-5; 9 positions match TRBD1. Germline V gives CDR1 MGHDK, CDR2 SYGVNS. This CDR3 contains 15 residues. V trimming: 3 bases; J trimming: 7 bases; junction bases outside the gene matches: 9. The CDR3 sequence is CASSEDRGVGWTQYF. In nucleotides, the CDR3 is TGTGCCAGCAGTGAGGACAGGGGAGTAGGGTGGACCCAGTACTTC.

This clone was counted once. The genes are TRBV19 and TRBJ2-3; D unresolved. Per the germline V gene, CDR1 is LNHDA and CDR2 is SQIVND (reference sequence). The CDR3 runs to 17 residues. The ends were cut back, 0 bases at V and 2 bases at J, with 15 bases in the middle. The CDR3 sequence: CASSIDSGYQFTDTQYF. The CDR3 DNA reads TGTGCCAGTAGTATAGACTCAGGTTACCAATTCACAGATACGCAGTATTTT.

The gene calls are TRBV21-1 and TRBJ2-7; the listed D gene, TRBD1, was not tested against the DNA. TRBV21-1 is annotated as a pseudogene. The CDR3 is made up of 14 amino acids. CDR3 residues: CASSKGTGCYEQYF. CDR3 in DNA: TGTGCCAGCAGCAAAGGGACAGGGTGCTACGAGCAGTACTTC.

V gene TRBV19 combines with J gene TRBJ2-3; 8 nucleotides line up with TRBD1. CDR1 and CDR2 from the germline V gene are LNHDA and SQIVND (reference sequence). Trimming at V came to 5 bases and at J to 1 base, leaving 8 bases not matched to a gene. This CDR3 comprises 16 residues. The CDR3 loop is CASSLRQGLGTDTQYF. CDR3 nucleotides: TGTGCCAGTAGTCTTCGACAGGGGTTGGGCACAGATACGCAGTATTTT.

This clone was seen a handful of times. CDR3 region: CASSLSRTSGITDTQYF. The CDR3, as DNA: TGCGCCAGCAGCTTGTCCCGGACTAGCGGGATCACAGATACGCAGTATTTT. This sequence joins TRBV5-1 and TRBJ2-3; 12 positions match TRBD2. The CDR3 spans 17 residues. Germline-derived CDR1 and CDR2 are SGHRS and YFSETQ. With V trimmed by 1 base and J by 2 bases, 5 bases remained unmatched.

The gene calls are TRBV5-4 and TRBJ2-2; 12 bases line up with TRBD2. This CDR3 contains 17 residues. CDR1 and CDR2 (germline): SGHNT, YYREEE (reference sequence). V shed 0 bases and J 2 bases; nucleotides not matched to a gene: 2. The DNA of the CDR3 is TGTGCCAGCAGCTTGGGACTAGCGGGAGCTAACACCGGGGAGCTGTTTTTT. Amino acids: CASSLGLAGANTGELFF.